This passage covers 30 T cell receptor beta chains from one sample sequenced in a study of blood T cell repertoires in COVID-19. Clones were read by immunoSEQ multiplex PCR, and TCRdb kept only the in-frame ones, dropping some. Here the sample spans some 340,000 clones, approximately 91% being singletons. Sequencing input: PBMCs or T cells enriched from blood (not recorded which). Receptor source: a woman aged 25 to 39 who had been exposed to COVID-19.

This clone has only one observation. The genes are TRBV10-3 and TRBJ2-5; TRBD1 matches at 9 bases. Trimming took 11 bases from V and 5 from J; bases not matched to a gene: 12. This CDR3 is 14 amino acids long. Germline assignment: CDR1 ENHRY and CDR2 SYGVKD. For the CDR3, the DNA is TGTGCCGCCTCCCAGGACAGGGGTGAGGAGACCCAGTACTTC. It codes for CAASQDRGEETQYF.

The table lists this clone with a count of one. The chain is built from TRBV27 and TRBJ1-6, with 7 bases fitting TRBD1. Germline-derived CDR1 and CDR2 are MNHEY and SMNVEV (reference sequence). The trim removed 6 bases at V and 10 bases at J, leaving 18 bases unmatched. The CDR3 length is 17 residues. CDR3 sequence (DNA): TGTGCCAGCAGGTTGCGGGGACAGAAGGTAGCCTCCTCACCCCTCCACTTT. As protein: CASRLRGQKVASSPLHF.

V usage is TRBV9 and J usage is TRBJ2-2; 9 positions agree with TRBD1. The V and J ends lost 4 bases and 1 base, in that order; junction bases with no gene match: 2. The germline V gene has CDR1 SGDLS and CDR2 YYNGEE. This CDR3 region has 15 residues. In DNA form, the CDR3 reads TGTGCCAGCAGCAGACAGGGGGGGAACACCGGGGAGCTGTTTTTT. It is translated as CASSRQGGNTGELFF.

The chain carries TRBV6-5 and TRBJ2-7, with TRBD2 as a possible D gene (5 bases). With 2 bases removed from V and 5 bases from J, the gap between germline ends came to 13 bases. Germline V CDR1 and CDR2: MNHEY, SVGAGI. This CDR3 region has 14 residues. The CDR3 DNA follows: TGTGCCAGCAGTTACGGGTGGGAGAGAGACGAGCAGTACTTC. Translating gives CASSYGWERDEQYF.

The chain joins TRBV19 to TRBJ1-1; possible D gene TRBD1, 6 bases. The CDR3 sequence is 15 residues long. Per the germline V gene, CDR1 is LNHDA and CDR2 is SQIVND (reference sequence). Trimming removed 3 bases at V and 0 bases at J, with 11 bases between. CDR3 in amino acids: CASSIRGRLNTEAFF. CDR3 nucleotide sequence: TGTGCCAGTAGTATCAGGGGACGGTTGAACACTGAAGCTTTCTTT.

The gene calls are TRBV7-3 and TRBJ2-2; TRBD2 matches at 10 bases. Germline loops: CDR1 SGHTA, CDR2 FQGTGA. CDR3 length: 17 amino acids. Trimming removed 3 bases from V and 0 bases from J; junction bases left unmatched: 4. CDR3 sequence reads: CASSFPSGGANTGELFF. The CDR3 nucleotides are TGTGCCAGCAGCTTTCCTAGCGGGGGCGCGAACACCGGGGAGCTGTTTTTT.

This sequence joins TRBV2 and TRBJ1-2, with 8 bases lining up with TRBD1. This CDR3 is 14 amino acids long. V lost 7 bases, J lost 8 bases, and 12 bases stayed unmatched. Per germline, CDR1 SNHLY and CDR2 FYNNEI. The CDR3 reads CASNHQTGVRGYTF. In DNA, the CDR3 is TGTGCCAGCAACCATCAGACAGGGGTGCGCGGCTACACCTTC.

V gene TRBV15 combines with J gene TRBJ2-3; TRBD2 is a possible D gene (5 bases). Germline loops: CDR1 LNHNV, CDR2 YYDKDF (reference sequence). The CDR3 loop spans 15 amino acids. With 1 base removed from V and 3 bases from J, the gap between germline ends came to 11 bases. In nucleotides, the CDR3 is TGTGCCACCAGCAGAGTAGGACGGGGTACAGATACGCAGTATTTT. Translation gives CATSRVGRGTDTQYF.

The chain combines TRBV27 with TRBJ1-2, with TRBD1 matching 10 bases. The junction had 6 bases not matched to a gene; V was cut back by 6 bases and J by 5 bases. The CDR3 is 14 residues long. Germline values: CDR1 MNHEY, CDR2 SMNVEV (reference sequence). CDR3: CASRTGTGVYGYTF. CDR3 coding DNA: TGTGCCAGCAGAACCGGGACAGGGGTGTATGGCTACACCTTC.

This sequence joins TRBV6-2 or TRBV6-3 and TRBJ1-2; no reliable D call. Between the trimmed V and J ends, which lost 2 bases and 2 bases, there was a span of 9 bases. Germline V gene lookup returns CDR1 MNHEY and CDR2 SVGEGT. The CDR3 consists of 14 residues. CDR3 in amino acids: CASSYVAINYGYTF. In DNA form, the CDR3 reads TGTGCCAGCAGTTACGTGGCCATCAACTATGGCTACACCTTC.

J is TRBJ2-1 and V is TRBV11-3; 7 nucleotides line up with TRBD2. After removal of 1 base from V and 10 bases from J, the junction contained 4 bases not matched to a gene. The germline V gene has CDR1 SGHNT and CDR2 YENEEA. CDR3 length: 13 residues. CDR3 DNA: TGTGCCAGCAGCTTAGCCAGGGAGGGCGAGCAGTTCTTC. This codes for CASSLAREGEQFF.

This chain uses TRBV18 with TRBJ2-7; 8 bases match TRBD1. CDR1 KGHSH and CDR2 LQKENI come from the germline V gene. The CDR3 spans 14 residues. The ends lost 4 bases at V and 2 bases at J; junction bases unmatched: 4. This CDR3 is CASSLQDRAYEQYF. CDR3 bases: TGTGCCAGCTCACTCCAGGACAGGGCCTACGAGCAGTACTTC.

This clone was counted a single time. The CDR3 protein is CASSYGLAKNIQYF. The CDR3 DNA follows: TGTGCCAGCAGCTACGGACTAGCCAAAAACATTCAGTACTTC. V and J are TRBV5-6 and TRBJ2-4, with D perhaps TRBD2 (5 bases). Germline V gives CDR1 SGHDT, CDR2 YYEEEE. The CDR3 sequence is 14 residues long. Trimming took off 3 bases at V and 0 bases at J, with 7 bases between the two ends.

The chain carries TRBV6-5 and TRBJ2-1, with 11 bases that match TRBD1. The V segment lost 6 bases and the J segment 3 bases; nucleotides outside the gene matches: 4. The CDR3 contains 15 residues. The V gene's germline CDR1 is MNHEY and CDR2 SVGAGI. CDR3 residues: CASRWTGGDYNEQFF. The CDR3 DNA sequence: TGTGCCAGCAGATGGACAGGGGGCGACTACAATGAGCAGTTCTTC.

This clone was counted only a few times. In nucleotides, the CDR3 is TGTGCCAGCAGGCCCACAGGGGGACCCTACGAGCAGTACTTC. Translating it yields CASRPTGGPYEQYF. The J gene is TRBJ2-7, the V gene TRBV7-2; 8 bases align to TRBD1. CDR3 length: 14 residues. Looked up from germline, CDR1 is SGHTA and CDR2 is FQGNSA. The ends lost 6 bases at V and 2 bases at J; junction bases unmatched: 6.

The chain combines TRBV19 with TRBJ1-2; D gene ambiguous. Trimming removed 1 base at V and 4 bases at J, with 7 bases between. CDR1 LNHDA and CDR2 SQIVND come from the germline V gene (reference sequence). CDR3 length equals 13 residues. The CDR3 bases are TGTGCCAGTAGTATAGGGCGAGGCTATGGCTACACCTTC. Translated, it gives CASSIGRGYGYTF.

The chain recombines TRBV3-1 (or the pseudogene TRBV3-2) with TRBJ1-1; D remains ambiguous. V lost 4 bases to trimming and J lost 2 bases, with 14 bases between them. This CDR3 comprises 15 residues. Germline V gives CDR1 LGHDT, CDR2 YNNKEL (reference sequence). DNA for the CDR3: TGTGCCAGCAGCCTGCGGGGAGGAGATAACACTGAAGCTTTCTTT. It codes for CASSLRGGDNTEAFF.

V usage is TRBV7-9 and J usage is TRBJ1-6; D may be TRBD1 (6 bases). The CDR3 runs to 17 residues. V lost 5 bases and J 7 bases, leaving 21 bases between the germline ends. Looked up from germline, CDR1 is SEHNR and CDR2 is FQNEAQ (reference sequence). In nucleotides, the CDR3 is TGTGCCAGCAGCGTATATATAGGGGCAACAGGGAATTCACCCCTCCACTTT. Protein sequence: CASSVYIGATGNSPLHF.

DNA for the CDR3: TGTGCCAGCCAATACGACAGGGTGAACACTGAAGCTTTCTTT. Encoded protein: CASQYDRVNTEAFF. The V gene is TRBV2, the J gene TRBJ1-1, with 7 bases matching TRBD1. The CDR3 is made up of 14 amino acids. J lost 0 bases, V lost 8 bases, and 6 bases had no gene match. The V gene's germline CDR1 is SNHLY and CDR2 FYNNEI.

CDR3 nucleotide sequence: TGTGCCAGCAGCCGGATGACAGGGGGCGCAGGTGGCTACACCTTC. Translated: CASSRMTGGAGGYTF. This chain uses TRBV7-9 with TRBJ1-2; 10 bases fit TRBD1. Germline CDR1 is SEHNR and CDR2 is FQNEAQ (reference sequence). This CDR3 spans 15 amino acids. With 5 bases clipped from V and 7 bases from J, the junction kept 10 bases outside the gene matches.

V usage is TRBV27 and J usage is TRBJ1-4; D is ambiguous. Between the trimmed V and J ends, which lost 9 bases and 7 bases, there was a span of 21 bases. Germline V lookup: CDR1 MNHEY, CDR2 SMNVEV (reference sequence). This CDR3 comprises 15 residues. The CDR3 sequence: CASSDLQGGSEKLFF. CDR3 coding DNA: TGTGCCAGTTCGGACCTACAAGGAGGGAGTGAAAAACTGTTTTTT.

The chain recombines TRBV5-1 with TRBJ2-3; 13 bases are shared with TRBD2. The J segment lost 5 bases and the V segment lost 1 base, leaving 7 bases of the junction unmatched. CDR3 length: 17 amino acids. CDR1 is SGHRS and CDR2 is YFSETQ in the germline V gene. The CDR3 DNA sequence: TGCGCCAGCAGCTTGCCCGGGACTAGCGGGGAGGGAGATACGCAGTATTTT. Translated, it gives CASSLPGTSGEGDTQYF.

This chain connects TRBV6-5 to TRBJ1-6; D remains unclear. Deletions cut 5 bases from V and 7 bases from J, with 12 bases between. The CDR3 contains 14 residues. The germline V gene encodes CDR1 MNHEY and CDR2 SVGAGI. The CDR3 nucleotides are TGTGCCAGCAGTACCCGAGGGAGCAATTCACCCCTCCACTTT. It specifies CASSTRGSNSPLHF.

The chain links TRBV4-1 to TRBJ1-2, with 7 bases identical to TRBD1. The junction had 8 bases not matched to a gene; V was cut back by 0 bases and J by 4 bases. This CDR3 comprises 16 residues. CDR1 and CDR2 from the germline V gene are MGHRA and YSYEKL. Written as DNA, the CDR3 is TGCGCCAGCAGCCAAGATGTGGGCGACAGGGCCTATGGCTACACCTTC. Encoded protein: CASSQDVGDRAYGYTF.

The genes are TRBV4-3 and TRBJ1-3; maybe TRBD1 (5 bases). CDR1 is LGHNA, CDR2 YSLEER, per germline. Deletions cut 4 bases from V and 3 bases from J, with 13 bases between. CDR3 length equals 15 residues. CDR3 region: CASSRTQGIGNTIYF. The CDR3 nucleotides are TGCGCCAGCAGCCGAACTCAGGGTATTGGAAACACCATATATTTT.

The chain has TRBV7-6 and TRBJ1-2; TRBD1 might be the D (6 bases). This CDR3 comprises 16 residues. The V end lost 1 base, the J end lost 0 bases, and 12 bases lay between the germline ends. Germline values: CDR1 SGHVS, CDR2 FNYEAQ. The CDR3 is CASSLGGRRANYGYTF. CDR3 coding DNA: TGTGCCAGCAGCTTAGGGGGGCGCCGAGCTAACTATGGCTACACCTTC.

The chain joins TRBV15 to TRBJ2-7; 7 positions agree with TRBD2. V gave up 1 base and J gave up 4 bases; unmatched junction bases: 4. The CDR3 consists of 14 residues. Germline lookup yields CDR1 LNHNV and CDR2 YYDKDF (reference sequence). In DNA, the CDR3 is TGTGCCACCAGCAGAGTTCTAGCGGTGTACGAGCAGTACTTC. It translates to CATSRVLAVYEQYF.

The chain recombines TRBV9 with TRBJ2-7, with D uncertain. The germline V gene encodes CDR1 SGDLS and CDR2 YYNGEE. Trimming left V 4 bases short and J 3 bases short, with 14 bases between. This CDR3 has 14 residues. The CDR3 is CASSPVPGNYEQYF. The DNA of the CDR3 is TGTGCCAGCAGCCCCGTCCCAGGTAACTACGAGCAGTACTTC.

This clone is a singleton in its sample. This chain connects TRBV5-1 to TRBJ2-1; TRBD2 aligns across 16 bases. Germline V gives CDR1 SGHRS, CDR2 YFSETQ. This CDR3 is built from 16 residues. J was trimmed by 11 bases and V by 5 bases; bases with no gene match: 10. The CDR3 region has the DNA TGCGCCAGCAGAGCGACCGGGACTAGCGGGGGGGCGAAGCAGTTCTTC. The encoded protein is CASRATGTSGGAKQFF.

The chain joins TRBV19 to TRBJ1-1; 9 bases align to TRBD1. With V trimmed by 4 bases and J by 11 bases, 5 bases remained unmatched. Germline V gene sequence: CDR1 LNHDA, CDR2 SQIVND (reference sequence). This CDR3 is built from 12 residues. The CDR3 coding sequence is TGTGCCAGTAGTAAAGGGACAGGGCTGGCTTTCTTT. Encoded protein: CASSKGTGLAFF.